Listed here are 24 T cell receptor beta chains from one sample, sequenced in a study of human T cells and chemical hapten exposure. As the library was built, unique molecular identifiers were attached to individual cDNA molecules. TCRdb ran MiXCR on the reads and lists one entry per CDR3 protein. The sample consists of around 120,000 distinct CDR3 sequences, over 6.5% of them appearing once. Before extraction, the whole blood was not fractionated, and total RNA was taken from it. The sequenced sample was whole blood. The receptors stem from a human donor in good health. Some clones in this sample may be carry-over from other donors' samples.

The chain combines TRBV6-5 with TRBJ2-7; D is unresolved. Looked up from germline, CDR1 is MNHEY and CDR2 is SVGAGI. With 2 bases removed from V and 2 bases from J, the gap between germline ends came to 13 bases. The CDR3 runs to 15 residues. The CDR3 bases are TGTGCCAGCAGTTACGACCCCGTCCCAGCCTACGAGCAGTACTTC. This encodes CASSYDPVPAYEQYF.

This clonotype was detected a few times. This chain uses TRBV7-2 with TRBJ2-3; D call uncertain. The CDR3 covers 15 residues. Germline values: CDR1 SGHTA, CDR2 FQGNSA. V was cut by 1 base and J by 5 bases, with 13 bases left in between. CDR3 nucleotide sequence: TGTGCCAGCAGCTTAGTCTCGCTAAATGGAGATACGCAGTATTTT. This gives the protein CASSLVSLNGDTQYF.

The CDR3 DNA reads as TGTGCCACCAGCTCAAGGGGGGGGGGCAATCAGCCCCAGCATTTT. Translating gives CATSSRGGGNQPQHF. The J gene is TRBJ1-5, the V gene TRBV15; a weak D match, TRBD1 (6 bases). V was clipped by 5 bases and J by 2 bases, with 13 bases between them. The germline CDR1 and CDR2 sequences are LNHNV and YYDKDF (reference sequence). The CDR3 has 15 residues.

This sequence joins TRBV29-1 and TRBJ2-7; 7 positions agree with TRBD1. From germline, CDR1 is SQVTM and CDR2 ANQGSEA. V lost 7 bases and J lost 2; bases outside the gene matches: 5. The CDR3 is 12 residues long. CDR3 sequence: CSAGQDAYEQYF. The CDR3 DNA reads TGCAGCGCAGGACAGGATGCCTACGAGCAGTACTTC.

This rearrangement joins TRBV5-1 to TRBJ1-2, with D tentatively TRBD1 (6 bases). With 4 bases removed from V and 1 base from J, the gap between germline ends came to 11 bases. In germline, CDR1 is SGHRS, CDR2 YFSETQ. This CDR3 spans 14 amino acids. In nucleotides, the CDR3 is TGCGCCAGCAGCCCGGACAGCGTTAACTATGGCTACACCTTC. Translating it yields CASSPDSVNYGYTF.

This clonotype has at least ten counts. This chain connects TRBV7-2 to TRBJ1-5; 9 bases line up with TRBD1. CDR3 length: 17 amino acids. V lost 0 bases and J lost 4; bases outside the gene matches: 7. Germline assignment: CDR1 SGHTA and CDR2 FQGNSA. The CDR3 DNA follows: TGTGCCAGCAGCTTAGCGGCCCTACAGGGGGCGAATCAGCCCCAGCATTTT. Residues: CASSLAALQGANQPQHF.

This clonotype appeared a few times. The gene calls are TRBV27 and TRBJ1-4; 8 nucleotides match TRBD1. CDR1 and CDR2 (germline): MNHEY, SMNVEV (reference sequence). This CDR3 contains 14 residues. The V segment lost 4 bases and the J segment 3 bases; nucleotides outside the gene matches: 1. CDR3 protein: CASSSDRANEKLFF. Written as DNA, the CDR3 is TGTGCCAGCAGTTCGGACAGGGCTAATGAAAAACTGTTTTTT. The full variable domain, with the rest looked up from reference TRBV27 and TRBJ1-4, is EAQVTQNPRYLITVTGKKLTVTCSQNMNHEYMSWYRQDPGLGLRQIYYSMNVEVTDKGDVPEGYKVSRKEKRNFPLILESPSPNQTSLYFCASSSDRANEKLFFGSGTQLSVL.

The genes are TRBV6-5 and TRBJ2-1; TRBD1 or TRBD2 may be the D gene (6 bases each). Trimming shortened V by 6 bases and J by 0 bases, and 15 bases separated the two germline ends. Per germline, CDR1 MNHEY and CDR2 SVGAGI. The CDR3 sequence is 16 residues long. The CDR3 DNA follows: TGTGCCAGCAGACACACTAGCAGGGGCTCCTACAATGAGCAGTTCTTC. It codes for CASRHTSRGSYNEQFF.

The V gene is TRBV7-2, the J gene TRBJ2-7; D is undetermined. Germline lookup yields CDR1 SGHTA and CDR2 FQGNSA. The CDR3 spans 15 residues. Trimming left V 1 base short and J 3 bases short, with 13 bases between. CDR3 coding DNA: TGTGCCAGCAGCTTAGAGGCCAACGTGGTCTACGAGCAGTACTTC. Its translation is CASSLEANVVYEQYF.

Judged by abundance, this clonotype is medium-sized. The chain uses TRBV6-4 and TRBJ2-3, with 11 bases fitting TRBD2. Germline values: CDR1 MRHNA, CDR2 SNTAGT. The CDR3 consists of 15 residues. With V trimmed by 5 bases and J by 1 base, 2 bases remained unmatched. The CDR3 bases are TGTGCCAGCAGTCTGACTAGCGGGGGCACAGATACGCAGTATTTT. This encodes CASSLTSGGTDTQYF.

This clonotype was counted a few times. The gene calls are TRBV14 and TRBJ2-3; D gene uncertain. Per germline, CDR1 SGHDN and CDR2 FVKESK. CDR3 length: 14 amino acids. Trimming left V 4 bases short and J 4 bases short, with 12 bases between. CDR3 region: CASSRIRAPDTQYF. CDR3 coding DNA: TGTGCCAGCAGCCGAATACGAGCCCCAGATACGCAGTATTTT. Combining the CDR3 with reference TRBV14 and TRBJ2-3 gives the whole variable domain EAGVTQFPSHSVIEKGQTVTLRCDPISGHDNLYWYRRVMGKEIKFLLHFVKESKQDESGMPNNRFLAERTGGTYSTLKVQPAELEDSGVYFCASSRIRAPDTQYFGPGTRLTVL.

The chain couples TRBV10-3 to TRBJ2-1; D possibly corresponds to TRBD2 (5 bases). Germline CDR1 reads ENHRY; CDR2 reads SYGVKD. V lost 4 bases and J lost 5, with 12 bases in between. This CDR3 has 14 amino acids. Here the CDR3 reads CAISARGEDNEQFF. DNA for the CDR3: TGTGCCATCAGTGCCCGGGGTGAAGACAATGAGCAGTTCTTC.

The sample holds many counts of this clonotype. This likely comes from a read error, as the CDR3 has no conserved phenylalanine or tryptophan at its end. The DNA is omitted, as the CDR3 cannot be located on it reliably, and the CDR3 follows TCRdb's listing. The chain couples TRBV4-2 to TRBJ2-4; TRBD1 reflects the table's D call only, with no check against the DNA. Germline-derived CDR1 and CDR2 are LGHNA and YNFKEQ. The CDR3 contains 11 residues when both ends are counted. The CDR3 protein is CASGKTPDSRL.

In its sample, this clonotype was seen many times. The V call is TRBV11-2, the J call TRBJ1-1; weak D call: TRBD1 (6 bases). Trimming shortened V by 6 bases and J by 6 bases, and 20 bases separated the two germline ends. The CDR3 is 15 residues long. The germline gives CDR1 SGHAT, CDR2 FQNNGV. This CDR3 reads CASRYTGLRRAEAFF. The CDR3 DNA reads TGTGCCAGCAGGTATACAGGGTTGCGGAGAGCTGAAGCTTTCTTT.

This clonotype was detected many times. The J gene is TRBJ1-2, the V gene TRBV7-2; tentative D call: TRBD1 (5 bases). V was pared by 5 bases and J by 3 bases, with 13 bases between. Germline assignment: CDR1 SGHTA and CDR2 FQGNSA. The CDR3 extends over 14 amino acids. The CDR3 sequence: CASSPLGADYGYTF. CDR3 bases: TGTGCCAGCAGCCCCCTTGGGGCCGACTATGGCTACACCTTC.

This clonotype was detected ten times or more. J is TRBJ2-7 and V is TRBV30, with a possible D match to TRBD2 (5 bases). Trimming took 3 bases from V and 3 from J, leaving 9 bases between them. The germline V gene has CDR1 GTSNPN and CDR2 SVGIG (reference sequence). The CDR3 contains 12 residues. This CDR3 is CAWSRDFYEQYF. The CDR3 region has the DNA TGTGCCTGGAGCCGGGATTTCTACGAGCAGTACTTC.

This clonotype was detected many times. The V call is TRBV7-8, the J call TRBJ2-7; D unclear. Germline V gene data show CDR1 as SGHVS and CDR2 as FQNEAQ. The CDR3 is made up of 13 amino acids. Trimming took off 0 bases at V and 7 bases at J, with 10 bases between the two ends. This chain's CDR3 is CASSLATALEQYF. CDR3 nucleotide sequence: TGTGCCAGCAGCTTAGCTACTGCACTGGAGCAGTACTTC.

DNA for the CDR3: TGCAGCGTTGAATGGACCGGGACAGGGGAGACTAGCGGGAGGATTAGCTCCTACGAGCAGTACTTC. Encoded protein: CSVEWTGTGETSGRISSYEQYF. The V gene is TRBV29-1, the J gene TRBJ2-7; the match to TRBD2 covers 13 bases. Trimming removed 2 bases from V and 0 bases from J; junction bases left unmatched: 22. The CDR3 is made up of 22 amino acids. Germline-derived CDR1 and CDR2 are SQVTM and ANQGSEA.

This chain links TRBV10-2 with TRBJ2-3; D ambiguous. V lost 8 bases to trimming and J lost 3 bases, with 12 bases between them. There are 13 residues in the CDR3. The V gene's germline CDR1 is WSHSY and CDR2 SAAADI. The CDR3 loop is CASWEPLTDTQYF. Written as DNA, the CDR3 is TGCGCCAGCTGGGAACCACTAACAGATACGCAGTATTTT.

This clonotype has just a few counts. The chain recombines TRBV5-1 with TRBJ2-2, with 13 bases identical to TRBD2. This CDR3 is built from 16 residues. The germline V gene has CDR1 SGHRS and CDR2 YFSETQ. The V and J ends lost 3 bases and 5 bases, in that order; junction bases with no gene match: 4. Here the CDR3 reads CASSSGTSGKTGELFF. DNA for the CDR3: TGCGCCAGCAGCTCCGGGACTAGCGGGAAAACCGGGGAGCTGTTTTTT.

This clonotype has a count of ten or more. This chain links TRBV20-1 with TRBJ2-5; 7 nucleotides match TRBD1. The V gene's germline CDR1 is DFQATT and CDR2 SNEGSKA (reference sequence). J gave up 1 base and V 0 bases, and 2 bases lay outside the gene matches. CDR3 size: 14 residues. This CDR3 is CSARERTGQETQYF. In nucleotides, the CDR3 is TGCAGTGCTAGAGAAAGGACAGGCCAAGAGACCCAGTACTTC.

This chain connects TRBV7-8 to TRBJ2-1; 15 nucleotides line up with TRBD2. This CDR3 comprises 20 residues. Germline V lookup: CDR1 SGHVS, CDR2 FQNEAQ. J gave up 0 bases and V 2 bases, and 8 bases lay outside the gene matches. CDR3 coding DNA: TGTGCCAGCAGCTTAACTCGGACTAGCGGGAGGGGAGTCTCCTACAATGAGCAGTTCTTC. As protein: CASSLTRTSGRGVSYNEQFF.

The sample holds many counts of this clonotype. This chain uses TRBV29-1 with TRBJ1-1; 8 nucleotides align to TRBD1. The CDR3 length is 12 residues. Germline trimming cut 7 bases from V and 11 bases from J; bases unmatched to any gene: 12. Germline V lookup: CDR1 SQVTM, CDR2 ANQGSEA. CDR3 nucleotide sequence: TGCAGCGCCGAGGACAGGGTCTTTGCGGCTTTCTTT. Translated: CSAEDRVFAAFF.

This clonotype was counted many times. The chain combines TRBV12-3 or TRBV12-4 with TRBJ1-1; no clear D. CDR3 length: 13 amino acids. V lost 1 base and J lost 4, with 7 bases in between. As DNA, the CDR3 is TGTGCCAGCAGTTTAGGCGAGGGCACTGAAGCTTTCTTT. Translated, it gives CASSLGEGTEAFF.